This T cell receptor beta chain comes out of a study of blood T cell repertoires in COVID-19. Assay used: immunoSEQ multiplex PCR; TCRdb lists only in-frame clones, some missing. This sample has approximately 150,000 clones, with roughly 82% found just once. Germline V lookup: CDR1 LNHNV, CDR2 YYDKDF (reference sequence). Losses at the gene ends were 3 bases for V and 3 bases for J; bases not matched to a gene: 4. The CDR3 is 15 amino acids. The sequenced sample was peripheral blood. The receptor's source is a man in his 60s with active or convalescent COVID-19. The rearrangement links TRBV15 to TRBJ1-2; 10 bases fit TRBD1. CDR3 loop: CATSRRQGADYGYTF. The CDR3 nucleotides are TGTGCCACCAGCAGGAGACAGGGGGCGGACTATGGCTACACCTTC.